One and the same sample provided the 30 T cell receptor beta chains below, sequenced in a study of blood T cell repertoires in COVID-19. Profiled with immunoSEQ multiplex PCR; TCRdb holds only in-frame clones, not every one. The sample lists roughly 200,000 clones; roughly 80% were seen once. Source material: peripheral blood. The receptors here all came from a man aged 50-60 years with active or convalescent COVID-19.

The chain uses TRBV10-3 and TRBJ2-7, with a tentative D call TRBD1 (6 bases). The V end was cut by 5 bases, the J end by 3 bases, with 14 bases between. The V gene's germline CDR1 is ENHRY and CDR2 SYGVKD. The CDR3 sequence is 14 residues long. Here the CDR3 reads CAISKQKQGYEQYF. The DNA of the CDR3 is TGTGCCATCAGTAAACAAAAACAGGGCTACGAGCAGTACTTC.

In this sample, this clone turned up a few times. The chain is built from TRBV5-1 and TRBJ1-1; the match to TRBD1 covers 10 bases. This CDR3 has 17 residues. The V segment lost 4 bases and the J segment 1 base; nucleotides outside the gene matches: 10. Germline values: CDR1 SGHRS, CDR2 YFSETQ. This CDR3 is CASSRDRGGVRNTEAFF. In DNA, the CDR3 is TGCGCCAGCAGCAGGGACAGGGGTGGCGTTCGGAACACTGAAGCTTTCTTT.

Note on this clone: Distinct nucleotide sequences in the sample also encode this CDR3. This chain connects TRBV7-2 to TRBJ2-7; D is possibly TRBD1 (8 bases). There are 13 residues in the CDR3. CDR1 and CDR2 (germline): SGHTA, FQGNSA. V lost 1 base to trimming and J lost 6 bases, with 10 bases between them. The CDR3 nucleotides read TGTGCCAGCAGCTTAGACAGGGGGGGCGAGCAGTACTTC. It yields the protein CASSLDRGGEQYF. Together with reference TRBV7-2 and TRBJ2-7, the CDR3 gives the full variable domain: GAGVSQSPSNKVTEKGKDVELRCDPISGHTALYWYRQSLGQGLEFLIYFQGNSAPDKSGLPSDRFSAERTGGSVSTLTIQRTQQEDSAVYLCASSLDRGGEQYFGPGTRLTVT.

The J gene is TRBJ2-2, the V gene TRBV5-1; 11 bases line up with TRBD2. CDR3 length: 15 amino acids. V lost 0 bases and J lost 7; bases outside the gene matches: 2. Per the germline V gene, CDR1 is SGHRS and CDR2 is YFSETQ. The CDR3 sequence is CASSLVTSGGGELFF. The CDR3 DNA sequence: TGCGCCAGCAGCTTGGTCACTAGCGGGGGCGGGGAGCTGTTTTTT.

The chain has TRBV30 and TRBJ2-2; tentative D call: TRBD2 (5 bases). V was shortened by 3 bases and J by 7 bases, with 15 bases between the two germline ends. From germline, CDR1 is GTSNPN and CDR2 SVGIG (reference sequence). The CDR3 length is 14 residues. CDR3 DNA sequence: TGTGCCTGGAGAGAATATGGAGGCATCGGGGAGCTGTTTTTT. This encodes CAWREYGGIGELFF.

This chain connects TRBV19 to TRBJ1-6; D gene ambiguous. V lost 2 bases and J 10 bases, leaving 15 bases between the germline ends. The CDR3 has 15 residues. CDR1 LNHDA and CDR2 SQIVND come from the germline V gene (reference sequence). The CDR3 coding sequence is TGTGCCAGTAGTATACAGGCCTCCGGGAGGTCACCCCTCCACTTT. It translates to CASSIQASGRSPLHF. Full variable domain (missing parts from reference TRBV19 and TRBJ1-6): DGGITQSPKYLFRKEGQNVTLSCEQNLNHDAMYWYRQDPGQGLRLIYYSQIVNDFQKGDIAEGYSVSREKKESFPLTVTSAQKNPTAFYLCASSIQASGRSPLHFGNGTRLTVT.

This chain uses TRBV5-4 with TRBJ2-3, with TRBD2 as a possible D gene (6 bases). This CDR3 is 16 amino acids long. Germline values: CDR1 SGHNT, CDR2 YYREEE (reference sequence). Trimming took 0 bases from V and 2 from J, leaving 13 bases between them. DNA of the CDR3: TGTGCCAGCAGCTTGGCGGCTGGACTAACCACAGATACGCAGTATTTT. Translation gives CASSLAAGLTTDTQYF. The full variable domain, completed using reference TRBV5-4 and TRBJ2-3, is ETGVTQSPTHLIKTRGQQVTLRCSSQSGHNTVSWYQQALGQGPQFIFQYYREEENGRGNFPPRFSGLQFPNYSSELNVNALELDDSALYLCASSLAAGLTTDTQYFGPGTRLTVL.

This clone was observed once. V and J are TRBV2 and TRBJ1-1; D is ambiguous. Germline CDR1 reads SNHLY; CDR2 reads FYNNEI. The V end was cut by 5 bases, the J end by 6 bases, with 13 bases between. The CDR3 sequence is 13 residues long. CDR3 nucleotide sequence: TGTGCCAGCAGTTTGTCCCTGGGCGCTGAAGCTTTCTTT. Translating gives CASSLSLGAEAFF.

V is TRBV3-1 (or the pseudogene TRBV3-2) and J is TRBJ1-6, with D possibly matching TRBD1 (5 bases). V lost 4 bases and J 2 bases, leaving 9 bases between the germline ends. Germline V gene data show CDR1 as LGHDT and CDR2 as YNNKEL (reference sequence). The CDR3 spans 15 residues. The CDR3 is CASSPGGTYNSPLHF. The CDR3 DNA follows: TGTGCCAGCAGCCCGGGGGGAACCTATAATTCACCCCTCCACTTT.

CDR3 sequence reads: CATSGRRGIDEQFF. CDR3 sequence (DNA): TGTGCCACCAGTGGTCGCAGGGGGATCGATGAGCAGTTCTTC. The genes are TRBV19 and TRBJ2-1; 7 nucleotides match TRBD1. Per germline, CDR1 LNHDA and CDR2 SQIVND (reference sequence). The CDR3 is 14 residues long. J was trimmed by 8 bases and V by 10 bases; bases with no gene match: 14.

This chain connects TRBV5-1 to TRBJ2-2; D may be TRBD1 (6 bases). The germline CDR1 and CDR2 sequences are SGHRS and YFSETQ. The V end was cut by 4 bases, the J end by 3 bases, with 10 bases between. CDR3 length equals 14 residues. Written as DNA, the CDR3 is TGCGCCAGCAGCCCAGGGGTGGACACCGGGGAGCTGTTTTTT. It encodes CASSPGVDTGELFF.

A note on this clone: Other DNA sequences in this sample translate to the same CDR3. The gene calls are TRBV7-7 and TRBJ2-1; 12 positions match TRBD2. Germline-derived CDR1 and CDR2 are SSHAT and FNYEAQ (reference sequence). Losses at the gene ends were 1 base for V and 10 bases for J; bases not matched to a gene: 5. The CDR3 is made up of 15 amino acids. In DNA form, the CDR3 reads TGTGCCAGCAGCTTAGGACTAGCGGGGGCGGGAGAGCAGTTCTTC. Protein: CASSLGLAGAGEQFF.

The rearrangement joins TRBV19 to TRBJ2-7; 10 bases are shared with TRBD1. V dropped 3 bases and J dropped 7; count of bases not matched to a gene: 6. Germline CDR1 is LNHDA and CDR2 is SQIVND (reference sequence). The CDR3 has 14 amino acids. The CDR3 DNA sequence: TGTGCCAGTAGTATTACCGGGACAGGGGAAGAGCAGTACTTC. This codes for CASSITGTGEEQYF.

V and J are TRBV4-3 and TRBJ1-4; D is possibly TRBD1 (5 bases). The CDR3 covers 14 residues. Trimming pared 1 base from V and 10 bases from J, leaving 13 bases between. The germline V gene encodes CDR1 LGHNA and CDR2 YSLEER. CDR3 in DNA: TGCGCCAGCAGCCAAGGGCGGGGGATAAGAAAACTGTTTTTT. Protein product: CASSQGRGIRKLFF.

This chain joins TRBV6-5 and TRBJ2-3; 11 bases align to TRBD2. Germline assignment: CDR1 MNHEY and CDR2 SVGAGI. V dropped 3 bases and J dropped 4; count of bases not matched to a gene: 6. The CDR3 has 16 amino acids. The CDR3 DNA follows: TGTGCCAGCAGTTATTTTAGCGGGGGGGCCCCAGATACGCAGTATTTT. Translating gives CASSYFSGGAPDTQYF.

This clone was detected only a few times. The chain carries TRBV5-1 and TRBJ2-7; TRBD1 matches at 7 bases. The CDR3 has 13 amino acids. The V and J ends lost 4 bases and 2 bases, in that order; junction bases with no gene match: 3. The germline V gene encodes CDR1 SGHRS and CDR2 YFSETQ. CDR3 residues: CASSATGTYEQYF. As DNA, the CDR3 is TGCGCCAGCAGCGCGACAGGGACCTACGAGCAGTACTTC.

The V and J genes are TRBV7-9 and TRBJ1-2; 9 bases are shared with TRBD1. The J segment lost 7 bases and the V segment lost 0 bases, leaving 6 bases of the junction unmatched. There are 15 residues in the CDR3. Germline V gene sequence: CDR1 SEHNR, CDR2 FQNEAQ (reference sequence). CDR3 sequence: CASSLAEGQGRGYTF. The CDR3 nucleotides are TGTGCCAGCAGCTTAGCTGAGGGACAGGGCCGTGGCTACACCTTC.

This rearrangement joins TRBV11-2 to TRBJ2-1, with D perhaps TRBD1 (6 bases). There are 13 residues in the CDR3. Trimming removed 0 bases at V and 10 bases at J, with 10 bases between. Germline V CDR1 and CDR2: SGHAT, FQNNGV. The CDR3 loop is CASSLEARGEQFF. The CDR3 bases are TGTGCCAGCAGCTTAGAGGCAAGGGGGGAGCAGTTCTTC.

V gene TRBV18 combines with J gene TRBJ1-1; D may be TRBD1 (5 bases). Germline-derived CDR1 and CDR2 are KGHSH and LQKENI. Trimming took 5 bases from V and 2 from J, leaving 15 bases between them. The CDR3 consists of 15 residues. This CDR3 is CASSTLGGENTEAFF. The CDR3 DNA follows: TGTGCCAGCTCAACCCTCGGGGGGGAAAACACTGAAGCTTTCTTT.

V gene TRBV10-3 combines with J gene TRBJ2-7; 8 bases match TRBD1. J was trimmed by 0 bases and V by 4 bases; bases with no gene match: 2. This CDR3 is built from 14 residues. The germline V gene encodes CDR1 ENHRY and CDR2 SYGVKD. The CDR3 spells CAISVGQGSYEQYF. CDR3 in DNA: TGTGCCATCAGTGTAGGACAGGGCTCCTACGAGCAGTACTTC.

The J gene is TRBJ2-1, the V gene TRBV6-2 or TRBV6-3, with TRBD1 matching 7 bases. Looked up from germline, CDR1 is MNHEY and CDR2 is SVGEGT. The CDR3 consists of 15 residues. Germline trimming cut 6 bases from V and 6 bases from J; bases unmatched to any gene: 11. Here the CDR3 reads CASRPTGTASNEQFF. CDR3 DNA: TGTGCCAGCAGACCTACTGGGACAGCAAGCAATGAGCAGTTCTTC.

The CDR3 here is CAIQGLAGQGETQYF. CDR3 DNA sequence: TGTGCCATCCAAGGACTAGCGGGGCAAGGGGAGACCCAGTACTTC. The chain has TRBV10-3 and TRBJ2-5; TRBD2 aligns across 12 bases. Germline V gene lookup returns CDR1 ENHRY and CDR2 SYGVKD. The CDR3 is 15 amino acids. Unmatched junction bases numbered 9, after V lost 8 bases and J lost 5 bases.

The CDR3 loop is CASSLGTTGGNTIYF. CDR3 DNA sequence: TGTGCCAGCAGCTTAGGGACGACGGGGGGAAACACCATATATTTT. The rearrangement links TRBV7-2 to TRBJ1-3; unclear D gene. Germline V gene sequence: CDR1 SGHTA, CDR2 FQGNSA. V shed 1 base and J shed 4 bases, with 11 bases lying between them. There are 15 residues in the CDR3.

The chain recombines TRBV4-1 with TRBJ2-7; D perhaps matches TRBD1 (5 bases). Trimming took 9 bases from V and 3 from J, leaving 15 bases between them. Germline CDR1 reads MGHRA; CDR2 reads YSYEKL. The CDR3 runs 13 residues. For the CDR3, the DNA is TGCGCCAGTCTGGGCGGAACAGGCTACGAGCAGTACTTC. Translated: CASLGGTGYEQYF.

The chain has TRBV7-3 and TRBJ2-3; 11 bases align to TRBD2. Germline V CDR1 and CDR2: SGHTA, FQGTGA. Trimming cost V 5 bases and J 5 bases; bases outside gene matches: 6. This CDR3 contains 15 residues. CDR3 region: CASSIIAGGIDTQYF. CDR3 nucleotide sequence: TGTGCCAGCAGCATAATAGCGGGGGGGATAGATACGCAGTATTTT.

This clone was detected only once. The CDR3 DNA reads TGTGCCAGCAGCCCGGGGGGGGGCTGGACCGGGGAGCTGTTTTTT. Translation gives CASSPGGGWTGELFF. The chain joins TRBV9 to TRBJ2-2, with 8 bases identical to TRBD2. Germline V lookup: CDR1 SGDLS, CDR2 YYNGEE. CDR3 length equals 15 residues. Trimming at V came to 4 bases and at J to 5 bases, leaving 7 bases not matched to a gene.

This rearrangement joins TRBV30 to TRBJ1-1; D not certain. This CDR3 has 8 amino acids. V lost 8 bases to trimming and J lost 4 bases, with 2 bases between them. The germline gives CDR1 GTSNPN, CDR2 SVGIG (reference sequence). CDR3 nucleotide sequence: TGTGCCCTCACTGAAGCTTTCTTT. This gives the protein CALTEAFF. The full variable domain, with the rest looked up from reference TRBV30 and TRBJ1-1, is SQTIHQWPATLVQPVGSPLSLECTVEGTSNPNLYWYRQAAGRGLQLLFYSVGIGQISSEVPQNLSASRPQDRQFILSSKKLLLSDSGFYLCALTEAFFGQGTRLTVV.

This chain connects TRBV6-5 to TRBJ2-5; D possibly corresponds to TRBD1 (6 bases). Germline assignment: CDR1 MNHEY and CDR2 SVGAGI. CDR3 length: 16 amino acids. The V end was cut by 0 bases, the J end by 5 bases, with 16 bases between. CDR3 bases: TGTGCCAGCAGTTACTCCGGGACACCGGAAAGGGAGACCCAGTACTTC. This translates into CASSYSGTPERETQYF.

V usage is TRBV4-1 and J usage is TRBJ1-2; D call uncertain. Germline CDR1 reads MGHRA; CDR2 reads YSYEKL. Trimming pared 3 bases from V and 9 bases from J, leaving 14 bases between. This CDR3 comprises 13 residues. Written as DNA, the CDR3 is TGCGCCAGCAGCCAGGAGACGGAGGTTAGCTACACCTTC. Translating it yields CASSQETEVSYTF.

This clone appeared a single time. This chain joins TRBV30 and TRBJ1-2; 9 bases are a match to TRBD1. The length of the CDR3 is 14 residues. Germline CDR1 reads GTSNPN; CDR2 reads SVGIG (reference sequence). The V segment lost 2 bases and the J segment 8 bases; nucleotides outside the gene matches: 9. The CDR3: CAWSPRGTGNGYTF. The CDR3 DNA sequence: TGTGCCTGGAGTCCCAGGGGGACAGGGAACGGCTACACCTTC.